The present TCR beta chain was sequenced within a study of T cell changes during pregnancy in multiple sclerosis. Only in-frame clones appear in the TCRdb table, and some are missing; sequencing was by immunoSEQ multiplex PCR. The table includes tens of thousands of clones, 90% detected once. Trimming cost V 5 bases and J 8 bases; bases outside gene matches: 4. The CDR3 covers 13 residues. Per germline, CDR1 SGHRS and CDR2 YFSETQ. This specimen consisted of peripheral blood, obtained in the first trimester of pregnancy. The chain recombines TRBV5-1 with TRBJ2-1; 10 bases are a match to TRBD1. This sequence was found in a female donor in good health, enrolled as a control in a pregnancy study. CDR3 loop: CASRDRGLDEQFF. In DNA form, the CDR3 reads TGCGCCAGCAGAGACAGGGGGCTGGATGAGCAGTTCTTC.